The 25 T cell receptor beta chains below come from one sample, sequenced in a study of shared clonotypes between healthy human individuals. This table comes from immunoSEQ multiplex PCR, and its TCRdb copy is limited to in-frame clones, with some not included. The sample lists 75,000 to 100,000 clones, less than 60% occurring once. The sample consisted of PBMCs. Receptor source: a woman in her forties in good health. Some clones in this sample may be carry-over from other donors' samples.

This clone was seen a handful of times. The CDR3 protein is CSVWGYNEQFF. As DNA, the CDR3 is TGCAGCGTTTGGGGGTACAATGAGCAGTTCTTC. The chain uses TRBV29-1 and TRBJ2-1; D might be TRBD1 or TRBD2, each matching 5 bases. Germline V gene lookup returns CDR1 SQVTM and CDR2 ANQGSEA. This CDR3 region has 11 residues. The germline V and J ends were trimmed by 5 bases and 4 bases, with 6 bases remaining between them.

With respect to this clone: A much larger clonotype is one base distant, so this may be a read error. The identical CDR3 is also encoded by other nucleotide sequences in the sample. V usage is TRBV30 and J usage is TRBJ2-5; D is possibly TRBD1 (5 bases). The CDR3 loop spans 13 amino acids. Germline V gene sequence: CDR1 GTSNPN, CDR2 SVGIG (reference sequence). Trimming cost V 2 bases and J 5 bases, with 12 bases left between them. The CDR3 bases are TGTGCCTGGAGTAGGACACAAGGGGAGACCCAGTACTTC. It encodes CAWSRTQGETQYF.

This sequence joins TRBV11-3 and TRBJ2-5; 7 bases agree with TRBD2. Germline trimming cut 5 bases from V and 5 bases from J; bases unmatched to any gene: 11. The germline V gene encodes CDR1 SGHNT and CDR2 YENEEA. This CDR3 region has 15 residues. The CDR3 DNA sequence: TGTGCCAGCAGCCCGAGCGGGATTACTTCGGAGACCCAGTACTTC. As protein: CASSPSGITSETQYF.

The chain carries TRBV4-1 and TRBJ2-5; D may match TRBD1 or TRBD2 (5 bases each). The J call may not be correct, given that the DNA end is closer to TRBJ2-7. CDR1 is MGHRA and CDR2 is YSYEKL in the germline V gene. CDR3 length: 15 amino acids. The CDR3 DNA reads TGCGCCAGCAGCCGATCCGGGACCTCTCACTACGAGCAGTACTTC. This translates into CASSRSGTSHYEQYF.

V and J are TRBV5-6 and TRBJ2-7, with TRBD1 matching over 8 bases. The CDR3 extends over 15 amino acids. The V gene end was trimmed by 4 bases and the J gene end by 7 bases; junction bases not matched to a gene: 13. CDR1 and CDR2 (germline): SGHDT, YYEEEE. The CDR3 sequence is CASSLPGTGRGEQYF. CDR3 coding DNA: TGTGCCAGCAGCCTACCCGGGACAGGTCGAGGAGAGCAGTACTTC.

The genes are TRBV28 and TRBJ1-1; D might be TRBD1 (6 bases). The CDR3 is 16 amino acids. V lost 3 bases and J 0 bases, leaving 14 bases between the germline ends. Germline assignment: CDR1 MDHEN and CDR2 SYDVKM. The CDR3 is CASSLDRRGLNTEAFF. DNA of the CDR3: TGTGCCAGCAGTTTGGACAGACGGGGATTGAACACTGAAGCTTTCTTT.

The chain couples TRBV7-8 to TRBJ1-2; D is undetermined. CDR3 size: 14 residues. Trimming removed 0 bases at V and 4 bases at J, with 9 bases between. Per germline, CDR1 SGHVS and CDR2 FQNEAQ. The CDR3 loop reads CASSLAKGSYGYTF. The CDR3 DNA reads as TGTGCCAGCAGCTTAGCGAAAGGGTCCTATGGCTACACCTTC.

This clone was detected only once. This chain uses TRBV6-6 with TRBJ2-2; D remains ambiguous. The ends were cut back, 5 bases at V and 6 bases at J, with 10 bases in the middle. Germline loops: CDR1 MNHNY, CDR2 SVGAGI (reference sequence). There are 13 residues in the CDR3. The CDR3 reads CASSRTVSGELFF. CDR3 nucleotide sequence: TGTGCCAGCAGTCGCACTGTCTCCGGGGAGCTGTTTTTT.

This clone was counted a few times. The V gene is TRBV5-1, the J gene TRBJ2-1, with D perhaps matching TRBD1 (5 bases). The CDR3 extends over 13 amino acids. The germline V gene has CDR1 SGHRS and CDR2 YFSETQ. Trimming left V 4 bases short and J 7 bases short, with 12 bases between. The CDR3 region has the DNA TGCGCCAGCAGCAGACCAGGGAATAATGAGCAGTTCTTC. It encodes CASSRPGNNEQFF.

The chain uses TRBV5-1 and TRBJ1-2, with TRBD1 matching over 8 bases. From germline, CDR1 is SGHRS and CDR2 YFSETQ. V lost 4 bases and J lost 2; bases outside the gene matches: 1. The CDR3 is made up of 13 amino acids. The CDR3 here is CASSGTGNYGYTF. CDR3 nucleotide sequence: TGCGCCAGCAGCGGGACAGGAAACTATGGCTACACCTTC.

Notes on this clone: This is likely an artifact of a read error, given a far larger clone one base away. Within the sample, other DNA sequences also encode this same CDR3. The V call is TRBV7-2, the J call TRBJ1-3; 7 bases are shared with TRBD1. The CDR3 covers 14 residues. V trimming: 5 bases; J trimming: 2 bases; junction bases outside the gene matches: 3. Germline loops: CDR1 SGHTA, CDR2 FQGNSA. The CDR3 DNA is TGTGCCAGCAGCATAGACAGGGCTGGAAACACCATATATTTT. It encodes CASSIDRAGNTIYF.

This clone was recorded at least ten times. The genes are TRBV18 and TRBJ2-3; the match to TRBD2 covers 10 bases. The CDR3 loop spans 17 amino acids. The germline CDR1 and CDR2 sequences are KGHSH and LQKENI. J was trimmed by 0 bases and V by 5 bases; bases with no gene match: 8. The CDR3, as DNA: TGTGCCAGCTCAACCACCGGGACTAGCGCTAGCACAGATACGCAGTATTTT. Residues: CASSTTGTSASTDTQYF.

This clone came up many times. The J gene is TRBJ2-7, the V gene TRBV5-4, with TRBD2 matching over 7 bases. CDR3 length: 15 residues. The germline V gene encodes CDR1 SGHNT and CDR2 YYREEE (reference sequence). J gave up 0 bases and V 3 bases, and 6 bases lay outside the gene matches. The CDR3 loop reads CASSSPGLSSYEQYF. Written as DNA, the CDR3 is TGTGCCAGCAGCTCCCCGGGACTATCCTCCTACGAGCAGTACTTC.

This clone was seen many times. This rearrangement joins TRBV5-1 to TRBJ2-7; 11 bases fit TRBD2. The V and J ends lost 4 bases and 4 bases, in that order; junction bases with no gene match: 16. Germline-derived CDR1 and CDR2 are SGHRS and YFSETQ. There are 18 residues in the CDR3. As DNA, the CDR3 is TGCGCCAGCAGCCCAACCCCTACACCGGGACTAGCGGCGTACGAGCAGTACTTC. Its protein product is CASSPTPTPGLAAYEQYF.

The table lists this clone with a few counts. This chain connects TRBV2 to TRBJ1-2; TRBD1 agrees at 8 bases. The CDR3 is 14 amino acids. The V gene's germline CDR1 is SNHLY and CDR2 FYNNEI. The ends lost 6 bases at V and 8 bases at J; junction bases unmatched: 11. The CDR3, as DNA: TGTGCCAGCAGCCTACAGGGACAGGACGGGGGCTACACCTTC. It is translated as CASSLQGQDGGYTF.

This clone appeared a few times. The genes are TRBV27 and TRBJ2-7; D perhaps matches TRBD1 (5 bases). Germline V gives CDR1 MNHEY, CDR2 SMNVEV (reference sequence). This CDR3 is 14 amino acids long. The V end lost 1 base, the J end lost 1 base, and 8 bases lay between the germline ends. The CDR3 bases are TGTGCCAGCAGTTTATATCAGGGTTCCTACGAGCAGTACTTC. It yields the protein CASSLYQGSYEQYF.

This clone was seen a handful of times. The CDR3 reads CASSPTRGSSTDTQYF. The CDR3 region has the DNA TGTGCCAGCAGCCCGACTCGCGGATCTAGCACAGATACGCAGTATTTT. The chain carries TRBV4-2 and TRBJ2-3, with D unresolved. The germline V and J ends were trimmed by 4 bases and 0 bases, with 14 bases remaining between them. CDR1 and CDR2 from the germline V gene are LGHNA and YNFKEQ. The length of the CDR3 is 16 residues.

This clone was seen many times. The CDR3 spells CASSLDRGGRGYNEQFF. CDR3 DNA sequence: TGTGCCAGCAGCTTAGATCGCGGCGGGAGAGGGTACAATGAGCAGTTCTTC. The rearrangement links TRBV11-2 to TRBJ2-1, with 7 bases identical to TRBD2. The CDR3 consists of 17 residues. Germline V gene data show CDR1 as SGHAT and CDR2 as FQNNGV. Trimming took 0 bases from V and 4 from J; bases not matched to a gene: 9.

This clone was detected ten times or more. The chain uses TRBV5-1 and TRBJ1-1; D remains unclear. V was cut by 1 base and J by 2 bases, with 9 bases left in between. The CDR3 loop spans 14 amino acids. The germline gives CDR1 SGHRS, CDR2 YFSETQ. The CDR3 region is CASSLRADNTEAFF. In DNA form, the CDR3 reads TGCGCCAGCAGCTTGAGGGCCGACAACACTGAAGCTTTCTTT.

This clone has at least ten counts. The chain is built from TRBV27 and TRBJ1-2; no clear D gene. Between the trimmed V and J ends, which lost 4 bases and 2 bases, there was a span of 5 bases. The germline V gene has CDR1 MNHEY and CDR2 SMNVEV (reference sequence). CDR3 length: 12 residues. CDR3 bases: TGTGCCAGCAGTTCACAAAACTATGGCTACACCTTC. Its translation is CASSSQNYGYTF.

This clone was found many times. This chain links TRBV19 with TRBJ1-2; maybe TRBD1 (6 bases). The ends were cut back, 6 bases at V and 3 bases at J, with 11 bases in the middle. CDR1 is LNHDA, CDR2 SQIVND, per germline (reference sequence). This CDR3 spans 13 amino acids. The CDR3 here is CASRVRGYYGYTF. Written as DNA, the CDR3 is TGTGCCAGTAGGGTAAGGGGGTACTATGGCTACACCTTC.

Concerning this clone itself: One junction end disagrees with the germline gene, perhaps due to a read error. Within the sample, other DNA sequences also encode this same CDR3. This sequence joins TRBV7-9 and TRBJ1-3; D is perhaps TRBD1 (6 bases). Germline V gene sequence: CDR1 SEHNR, CDR2 FQNEAQ (reference sequence). CDR3 length: 14 amino acids. CDR3 protein: CASRLGQHGNTIYF. Here the CDR3 DNA reads TGTGCCAGCAGACTTGGACAGCACGGAAACACCATATACTTT.

The V gene is TRBV28, the J gene TRBJ2-7; possible D gene TRBD1, 8 bases. The CDR3 consists of 15 residues. Trimming removed 3 bases from V and 6 bases from J, with 18 bases in between. Germline CDR1 is MDHEN and CDR2 is SYDVKM. CDR3 sequence: CASSFDRGGLGEQYF. The CDR3 region has the DNA TGTGCCAGCAGTTTCGACAGGGGAGGGTTGGGCGAGCAGTACTTC.

The chain links TRBV5-1 to TRBJ2-2; D perhaps matches TRBD1 (5 bases). The CDR3 is made up of 15 amino acids. Germline CDR1 SGHRS, CDR2 YFSETQ. Trimming stripped 0 bases from V and 6 bases from J, with 12 bases between. CDR3 in DNA: TGCGCCAGCAGCTTGGAAGGACAAGGGGCCGGGGAGCTGTTTTTT. It translates to CASSLEGQGAGELFF.

This clone was seen many times. The J gene is TRBJ1-4, the V gene TRBV30, with TRBD1 as a possible D gene (5 bases). The CDR3 has 16 residues. Per germline, CDR1 GTSNPN and CDR2 SVGIG (reference sequence). Trimming removed 2 bases at V and 0 bases at J, with 13 bases between. CDR3 DNA sequence: TGTGCCTGGAGTTCGGGGGTTAGTGCAACTAATGAAAAACTGTTTTTT. This sequence encodes CAWSSGVSATNEKLFF.